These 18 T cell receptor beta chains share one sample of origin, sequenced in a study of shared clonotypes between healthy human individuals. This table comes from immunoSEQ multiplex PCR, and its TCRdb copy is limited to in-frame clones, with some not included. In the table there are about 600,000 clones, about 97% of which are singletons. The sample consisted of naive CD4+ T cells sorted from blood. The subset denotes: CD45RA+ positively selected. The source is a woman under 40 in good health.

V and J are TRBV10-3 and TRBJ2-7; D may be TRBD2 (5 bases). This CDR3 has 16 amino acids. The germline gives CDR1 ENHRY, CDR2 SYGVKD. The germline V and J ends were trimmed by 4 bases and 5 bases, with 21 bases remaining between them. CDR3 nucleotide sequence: TGTGCCATCAGTGCCTCATCCCTACTAGTGTTCGACGAGCAGTACTTC. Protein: CAISASSLLVFDEQYF.

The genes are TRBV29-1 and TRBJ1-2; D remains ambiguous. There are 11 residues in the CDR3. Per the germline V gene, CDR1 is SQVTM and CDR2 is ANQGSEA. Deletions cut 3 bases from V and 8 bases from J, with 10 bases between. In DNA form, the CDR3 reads TGCAGCGTTGACGGAATAGAGGGCTACACCTTC. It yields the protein CSVDGIEGYTF. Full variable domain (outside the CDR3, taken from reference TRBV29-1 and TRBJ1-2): SAVISQKPSRDICQRGTSLTIQCQVDSQVTMMFWYRQQPGQSLTLIATANQGSEATYESGFVIDKFPISRPNLTFSTLTVSNMSPEDSSIYLCSVDGIEGYTFGSGTRLTVV.

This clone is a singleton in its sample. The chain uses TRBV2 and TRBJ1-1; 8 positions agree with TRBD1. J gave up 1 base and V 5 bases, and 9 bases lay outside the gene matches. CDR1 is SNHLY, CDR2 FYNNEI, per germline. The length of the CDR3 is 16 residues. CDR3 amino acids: CASSPRDRMTNTEAFF. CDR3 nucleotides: TGTGCCAGCAGTCCCCGGGACAGGATGACGAACACTGAAGCTTTCTTT. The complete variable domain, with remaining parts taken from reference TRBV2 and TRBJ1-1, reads EPEVTQTPSHQVTQMGQEVILRCVPISNHLYFYWYRQILGQKVEFLVSFYNNEISEKSEIFDDQFSVERPDGSNFTLKIRSTKLEDSAMYFCASSPRDRMTNTEAFFGQGTRLTVV.

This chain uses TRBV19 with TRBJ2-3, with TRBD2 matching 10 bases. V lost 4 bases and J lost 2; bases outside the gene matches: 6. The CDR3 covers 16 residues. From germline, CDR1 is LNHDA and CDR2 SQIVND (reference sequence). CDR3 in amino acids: CASSKRTSGNTDTQYF. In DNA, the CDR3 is TGTGCCAGTAGTAAACGGACTAGCGGAAACACAGATACGCAGTATTTT.

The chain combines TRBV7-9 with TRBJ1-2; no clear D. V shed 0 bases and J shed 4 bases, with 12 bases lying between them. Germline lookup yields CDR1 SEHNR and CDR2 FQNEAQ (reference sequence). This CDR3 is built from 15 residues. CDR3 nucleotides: TGTGCCAGCAGCTTAGCACGAGGGAGTACCTATGGCTACACCTTC. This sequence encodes CASSLARGSTYGYTF.

In DNA, the CDR3 is TGTGCCAGCAGCTTAATTTCCGGGGCTAGCGGATACAATGAGCAGTTCTTC. It encodes CASSLISGASGYNEQFF. The chain links TRBV11-2 to TRBJ2-1; 7 nucleotides match TRBD2. J was trimmed by 4 bases and V by 2 bases; bases with no gene match: 11. This CDR3 has 17 residues. Germline values: CDR1 SGHAT, CDR2 FQNNGV.

The CDR3 loop reads CASSLEQGDIQYF. The CDR3 DNA reads as TGCGCCAGCAGCTTAGAACAGGGGGACATTCAGTACTTC. V usage is TRBV5-1 and J usage is TRBJ2-4; 8 positions match TRBD1. Germline assignment: CDR1 SGHRS and CDR2 YFSETQ. The CDR3 covers 13 residues. Unmatched junction bases numbered 3, after V lost 2 bases and J lost 8 bases.

CDR3 DNA sequence: TGTGCCAGCAGTTCGAACAGGGGGCAGGAGACCCAGTACTTC. Protein product: CASSSNRGQETQYF. The chain uses TRBV6-5 and TRBJ2-5; 9 nucleotides align to TRBD1. CDR1 and CDR2 from the germline V gene are MNHEY and SVGAGI. The CDR3 loop spans 14 amino acids. The trim removed 4 bases at V and 5 bases at J, leaving 5 bases unmatched.

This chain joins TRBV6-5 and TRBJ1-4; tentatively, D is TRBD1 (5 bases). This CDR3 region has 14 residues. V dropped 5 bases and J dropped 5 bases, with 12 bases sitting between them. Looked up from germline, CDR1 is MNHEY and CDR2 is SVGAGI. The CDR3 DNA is TGTGCCAGCAGTCCTAGGGGCACGAATGAAAAACTGTTTTTT. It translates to CASSPRGTNEKLFF.

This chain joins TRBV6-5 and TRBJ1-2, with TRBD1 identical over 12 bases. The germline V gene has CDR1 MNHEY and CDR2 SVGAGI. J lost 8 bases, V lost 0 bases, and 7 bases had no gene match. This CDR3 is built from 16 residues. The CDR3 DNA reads TGTGCCAGCAGTTACTCGGCCGGGACAGGGGGCCAGGGCTACACCTTC. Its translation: CASSYSAGTGGQGYTF.

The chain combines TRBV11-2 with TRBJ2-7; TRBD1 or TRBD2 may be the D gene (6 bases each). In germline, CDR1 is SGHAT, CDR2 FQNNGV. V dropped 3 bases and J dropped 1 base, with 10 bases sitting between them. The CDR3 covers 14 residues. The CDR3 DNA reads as TGTGCCAGCAGCTTGGCGGGACAATCCTACGAGCAGTACTTC. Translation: CASSLAGQSYEQYF.

The DNA of the CDR3 is TGCGCCAGCAGTACGACCAAACTAGCGGGAGCCCGTCGCGTCACCGGGGAGCTGTTTTTT. It translates to CASSTTKLAGARRVTGELFF. V gene TRBV10-2 combines with J gene TRBJ2-2, with 11 bases identical to TRBD2. The CDR3 is 20 residues long. CDR1 and CDR2 from the germline V gene are WSHSY and SAAADI. V was clipped by 5 bases and J by 4 bases; unmatched bases: 18.

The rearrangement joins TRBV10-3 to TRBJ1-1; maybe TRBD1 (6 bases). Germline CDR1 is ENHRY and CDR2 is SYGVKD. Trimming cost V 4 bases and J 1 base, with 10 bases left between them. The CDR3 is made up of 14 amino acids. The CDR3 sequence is CAISALGGNTEAFF. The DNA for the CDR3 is TGTGCCATCAGTGCTTTAGGGGGGAACACTGAAGCTTTCTTT.

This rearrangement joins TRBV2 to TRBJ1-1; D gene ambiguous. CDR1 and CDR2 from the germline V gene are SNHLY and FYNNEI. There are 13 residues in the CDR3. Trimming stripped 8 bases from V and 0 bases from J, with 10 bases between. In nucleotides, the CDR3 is TGTGCCAGCCATGCGACTCTGAACACTGAAGCTTTCTTT. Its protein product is CASHATLNTEAFF. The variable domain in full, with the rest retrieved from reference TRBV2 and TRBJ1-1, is EPEVTQTPSHQVTQMGQEVILRCVPISNHLYFYWYRQILGQKVEFLVSFYNNEISEKSEIFDDQFSVERPDGSNFTLKIRSTKLEDSAMYFCASHATLNTEAFFGQGTRLTVV.

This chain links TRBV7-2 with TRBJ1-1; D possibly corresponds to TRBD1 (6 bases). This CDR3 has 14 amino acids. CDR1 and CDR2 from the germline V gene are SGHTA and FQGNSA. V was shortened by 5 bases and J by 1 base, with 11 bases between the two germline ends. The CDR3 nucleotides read TGTGCCAGCAGCCCGGGGACATCGAACACTGAAGCTTTCTTT. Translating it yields CASSPGTSNTEAFF.

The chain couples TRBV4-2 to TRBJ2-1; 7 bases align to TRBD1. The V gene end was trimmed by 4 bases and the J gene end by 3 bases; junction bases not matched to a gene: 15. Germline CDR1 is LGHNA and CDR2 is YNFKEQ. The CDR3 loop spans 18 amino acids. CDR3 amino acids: CASSRLDKSGGFYNEQFF. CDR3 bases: TGTGCCAGCAGCCGCCTTGATAAGTCAGGGGGTTTCTACAATGAGCAGTTCTTC.

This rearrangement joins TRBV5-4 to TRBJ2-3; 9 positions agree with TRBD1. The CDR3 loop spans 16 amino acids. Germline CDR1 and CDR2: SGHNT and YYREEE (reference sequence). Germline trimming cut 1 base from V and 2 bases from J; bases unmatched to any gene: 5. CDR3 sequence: CASSLWWDRDTDTQYF. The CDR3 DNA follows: TGTGCCAGCAGCTTGTGGTGGGACAGGGACACAGATACGCAGTATTTT.

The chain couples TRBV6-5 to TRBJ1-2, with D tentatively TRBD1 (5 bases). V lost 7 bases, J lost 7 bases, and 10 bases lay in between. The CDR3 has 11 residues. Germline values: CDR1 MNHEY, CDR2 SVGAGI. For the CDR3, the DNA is TGTGCCAGCATGGGGCAGGCTGGCTACACCTTC. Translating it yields CASMGQAGYTF.